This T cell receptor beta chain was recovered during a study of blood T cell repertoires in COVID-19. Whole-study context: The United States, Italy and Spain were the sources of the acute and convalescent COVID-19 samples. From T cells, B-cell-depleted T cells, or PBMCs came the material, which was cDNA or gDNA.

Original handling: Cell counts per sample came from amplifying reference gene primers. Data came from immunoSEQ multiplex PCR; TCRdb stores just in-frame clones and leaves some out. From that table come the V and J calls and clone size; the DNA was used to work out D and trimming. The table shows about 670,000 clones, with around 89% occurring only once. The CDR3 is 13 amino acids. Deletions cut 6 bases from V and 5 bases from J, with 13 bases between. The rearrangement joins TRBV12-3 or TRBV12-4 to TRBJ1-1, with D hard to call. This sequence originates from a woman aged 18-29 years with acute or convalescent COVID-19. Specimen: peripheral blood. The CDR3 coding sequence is TGTGCCAGCAGCTCAGGAGGGCAAACTGAAGCTTTCTTT. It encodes CASSSGGQTEAFF.